Listed below are T cell receptor beta chains from one sample, sequenced in a study of blood T cells in healthy people across ages. TCRdb reprocessed the 5' RACE reads via MiXCR and lists one record per CDR3 protein. The data contain about 1.4 million distinct CDR3 sequences, approximately 59% of them singletons. The sample comprised blood. All receptors derive from a man younger than 35 in good health. Each CDR3 is given with its conserved first and last residue. The D gene is left open where the match is weak. Rows may omit the clone size; those that give it use once, few, many or a size class.

d_gene: -
v_gene: TRBV27
j_gene: TRBJ2-7
abundance: -
CDR3aa: CASSPLRQGYEQYF
CDR3nt: TGTGCCAGCAGCCCTCTCCGGCAGGGTTACGAGCAGTACTTC

d_gene: -
v_gene: TRBV12-3/TRBV12-4
j_gene: TRBJ2-4
abundance: -
CDR3aa: CASSRDPEGGHIQYF
CDR3nt: TGTGCCAGCAGTCGCGACCCGGAGGGGGGCCACATTCAGTACTTC

d_gene: TRBD2
v_gene: TRBV12-3/TRBV12-4
j_gene: TRBJ2-3
abundance: few
CDR3aa: CASSSNRDYLDTQYF
CDR3nt: TGTGCCAGCAGTTCAAACCGGGACTACCTCGATACGCAGTATTTT

d_gene: TRBD1
v_gene: TRBV6-4
j_gene: TRBJ2-4
abundance: once
CDR3aa: CASREQGAAKNIQYF
CDR3nt: TGTGCCAGCAGGGAACAGGGGGCAGCCAAAAACATTCAGTACTTC

d_gene: TRBD1
v_gene: TRBV7-8
j_gene: TRBJ1-2
abundance: -
CDR3aa: CASRQGTNYGYTF
CDR3nt: TGTGCCAGCAGACAGGGGACCAACTATGGCTACACCTTC

d_gene: TRBD2
v_gene: TRBV11-2
j_gene: TRBJ2-3
abundance: once
CDR3aa: CASARGGIALADTQYF
CDR3nt: TGTGCCTCCGCCCGGGGGGGTATAGCCTTGGCAGATACGCAGTATTTT

d_gene: -
v_gene: TRBV4-1
j_gene: TRBJ2-3
abundance: once
CDR3aa: CASSQVGGPRLGDTQYF
CDR3nt: TGCGCCAGCAGCCAAGTCGGGGGCCCTCGCCTGGGGGATACGCAGTATTTT

d_gene: -
v_gene: TRBV7-2
j_gene: TRBJ1-4
abundance: few
CDR3aa: CASSPRGTNFEKLFF
CDR3nt: TGTGCCAGCAGCCCCAGAGGGACAAATTTTGAAAAACTGTTTTTT

d_gene: TRBD2
v_gene: TRBV6-5
j_gene: TRBJ2-1
abundance: -
CDR3aa: CASSYGGDYNEQFF
CDR3nt: TGTGCCAGCAGTTACGGGGGGGATTACAATGAGCAGTTCTTC

d_gene: -
v_gene: TRBV11-2
j_gene: TRBJ1-2
abundance: few
CDR3aa: CASSPAGRSYGYTF
CDR3nt: TGTGCCAGCAGCCCTGCGGGCAGGTCCTATGGCTACACCTTC

d_gene: TRBD2
v_gene: TRBV6-1
j_gene: TRBJ2-7
abundance: once
CDR3aa: CASSEARDYQYEQYF
CDR3nt: TGTGCCAGCAGTGAAGCCAGGGACTACCAATACGAGCAGTACTTC

d_gene: TRBD1
v_gene: TRBV4-3
j_gene: TRBJ2-5
abundance: -
CDR3aa: CASSQERDRGLETQYF
CDR3nt: TGCGCCAGCAGCCAAGAAAGGGACAGGGGATTAGAGACCCAGTACTTC

d_gene: -
v_gene: TRBV10-3
j_gene: TRBJ1-1
abundance: -
CDR3aa: CAISEDTLNTEAFF
CDR3nt: TGTGCCATCAGTGAGGACACCTTGAACACTGAAGCTTTCTTT

d_gene: -
v_gene: TRBV4-1
j_gene: TRBJ2-7
abundance: few
CDR3aa: CASSQLDSHEQYF
CDR3nt: TGCGCCAGCAGCCAGCTGGACAGCCACGAGCAGTACTTC

d_gene: TRBD1
v_gene: TRBV29-1
j_gene: TRBJ1-4
abundance: -
CDR3aa: CSIRNLRGQGSEKLFF
CDR3nt: TGCAGTATACGAAATCTTAGGGGACAGGGGTCTGAAAAACTGTTTTTT

d_gene: -
v_gene: TRBV2
j_gene: TRBJ2-7
abundance: -
CDR3aa: CASIGGVSYEQYF
CDR3nt: TGTGCCAGCATTGGAGGGGTCTCCTACGAGCAGTACTTC

d_gene: -
v_gene: TRBV6-1
j_gene: TRBJ2-7
abundance: -
CDR3aa: CASSEYWGDEQYF
CDR3nt: TGTGCCAGCAGTGAATATTGGGGCGACGAGCAGTACTTC

d_gene: -
v_gene: TRBV7-2
j_gene: TRBJ2-7
abundance: many
CDR3aa: CASSLRRGSYEQYF
CDR3nt: TGTGCCAGCAGTTTACGACGGGGATCCTACGAGCAGTACTTC

d_gene: TRBD2
v_gene: TRBV2
j_gene: TRBJ2-7
abundance: -
CDR3aa: CASSDLAGGTYEQYF
CDR3nt: TGTGCCAGCAGTGACCTAGCGGGGGGAACCTACGAGCAGTACTTC

d_gene: -
v_gene: TRBV20-1
j_gene: TRBJ2-7
abundance: -
CDR3aa: CSAAEGGKIYEQYF
CDR3nt: TGCAGTGCCGCCGAAGGGGGGAAGATCTACGAGCAGTACTTC

d_gene: TRBD2
v_gene: TRBV7-6
j_gene: TRBJ2-1
abundance: -
CDR3aa: CASSPTSGRNNEQFF
CDR3nt: TGTGCCAGCAGCCCCACTAGCGGGAGGAACAATGAGCAGTTCTTC

d_gene: TRBD2
v_gene: TRBV12-3/TRBV12-4
j_gene: TRBJ2-1
abundance: -
CDR3aa: CASSSPGLAVEQFF
CDR3nt: TGTGCCAGCAGCTCCCCTGGACTAGCAGTTGAGCAGTTCTTC

d_gene: -
v_gene: TRBV7-9
j_gene: TRBJ2-7
abundance: -
CDR3aa: CASRGTSPEQYF
CDR3nt: TGTGCCAGCAGAGGAACTAGTCCCGAGCAGTACTTC

d_gene: -
v_gene: TRBV10-3
j_gene: TRBJ2-3
abundance: -
CDR3aa: CAIGQGRGPTDTQYF
CDR3nt: TGTGCCATCGGGCAGGGCAGAGGACCTACAGATACGCAGTATTTT

d_gene: -
v_gene: TRBV28
j_gene: TRBJ2-3
abundance: -
CDR3aa: CASSLMTGEDTQYF
CDR3nt: TGTGCCAGCAGTTTAATGACAGGAGAAGATACGCAGTATTTT

d_gene: -
v_gene: TRBV6-1
j_gene: TRBJ2-3
abundance: few
CDR3aa: CASQGQSVQRTQYF
CDR3nt: TGTGCCAGCCAAGGACAGAGCGTACAGAGGACGCAGTATTTT

d_gene: -
v_gene: TRBV6-5
j_gene: TRBJ1-1
abundance: once
CDR3aa: CASSYVEATEAFF
CDR3nt: TGTGCCAGCAGTTATGTCGAGGCCACTGAAGCTTTCTTT

d_gene: -
v_gene: TRBV7-6
j_gene: TRBJ2-5
abundance: -
CDR3aa: CASSLGLVRETQYF
CDR3nt: TGTGCCAGCAGCCTGGGACTGGTGCGAGAGACCCAGTACTTC

d_gene: TRBD1
v_gene: TRBV7-2
j_gene: TRBJ2-7
abundance: -
CDR3aa: CASSPMRQGANEQYF
CDR3nt: TGTGCCAGCAGTCCCATGCGCCAGGGGGCAAACGAGCAGTACTTC

d_gene: -
v_gene: TRBV20-1
j_gene: TRBJ1-2
abundance: -
CDR3aa: CSARDVGLPVYGYTF
CDR3nt: TGCAGTGCTAGAGATGTAGGGCTTCCCGTCTATGGCTACACCTTC

d_gene: TRBD1
v_gene: TRBV12-3/TRBV12-4
j_gene: TRBJ2-4
abundance: few
CDR3aa: CASRGDRNIQYF
CDR3nt: TGTGCCAGCAGGGGGGACAGAAACATTCAGTACTTC

d_gene: -
v_gene: TRBV5-1
j_gene: TRBJ2-4
abundance: many
CDR3aa: CASSFGPQEGAKNIQYF
CDR3nt: TGCGCCAGCAGCTTCGGACCCCAGGAAGGGGCCAAAAACATTCAGTACTTC

d_gene: -
v_gene: TRBV5-5
j_gene: TRBJ2-1
abundance: -
CDR3aa: CASSSWASSYNEQFF
CDR3nt: TGTGCCAGCAGCTCCTGGGCTAGCTCGTACAATGAGCAGTTCTTC

d_gene: TRBD1
v_gene: TRBV18
j_gene: TRBJ2-7
abundance: -
CDR3aa: CASSLTAGTAYEQYF
CDR3nt: TGTGCCAGCTCACTAACTGCCGGGACAGCCTACGAGCAGTACTTC

d_gene: -
v_gene: TRBV20-1
j_gene: TRBJ2-4
abundance: -
CDR3aa: CSATDRRRAKNIQYF
CDR3nt: TGCAGTGCTACAGACAGGAGACGAGCCAAAAACATTCAGTACTTC

d_gene: TRBD2
v_gene: TRBV6-4
j_gene: TRBJ2-1
abundance: -
CDR3aa: CAGSGLAGINEQFF
CDR3nt: TGTGCCGGCAGTGGACTAGCGGGAATCAATGAGCAGTTCTTC

d_gene: -
v_gene: TRBV6-5
j_gene: TRBJ2-5
abundance: few
CDR3aa: CASSYGSRIGETQYF
CDR3nt: TGTGCCAGCAGTTACGGGAGCAGGATTGGGGAGACCCAGTACTTC

d_gene: TRBD2
v_gene: TRBV15
j_gene: TRBJ2-1
abundance: -
CDR3aa: CATSKERGYNEQFF
CDR3nt: TGTGCCACCAGCAAAGAGCGGGGTTACAATGAGCAGTTCTTC

d_gene: TRBD2
v_gene: TRBV10-3
j_gene: TRBJ2-1
abundance: -
CDR3aa: CAISESGGASREQFF
CDR3nt: TGTGCCATCAGTGAGTCCGGGGGGGCTAGCCGTGAGCAGTTCTTC

d_gene: -
v_gene: TRBV7-2
j_gene: TRBJ2-6
abundance: -
CDR3aa: CASSAAGANVLTF
CDR3nt: TGTGCCAGCAGTGCGGCGGGGGCCAACGTCCTGACTTTC

d_gene: TRBD1
v_gene: TRBV9
j_gene: TRBJ1-2
abundance: -
CDR3aa: CASSVDRGDGYTF
CDR3nt: TGTGCCAGCAGCGTGGACAGGGGGGACGGCTACACCTTC

d_gene: -
v_gene: TRBV4-3
j_gene: TRBJ2-5
abundance: -
CDR3aa: CASSTTLGRQETQYF
CDR3nt: TGCGCCAGCAGCACGACCTTGGGCCGGCAAGAGACCCAGTACTTC

d_gene: TRBD1
v_gene: TRBV7-8
j_gene: TRBJ2-5
abundance: -
CDR3aa: CASSLDLTGPNQYF
CDR3nt: TGTGCCAGCAGCTTAGATTTGACAGGGCCTAATCAGTACTTC

d_gene: -
v_gene: TRBV15
j_gene: TRBJ1-1
abundance: -
CDR3aa: CATSRDLTGEAFF
CDR3nt: TGTGCCACCAGCAGAGATCTGACGGGGGAAGCTTTCTTT

d_gene: -
v_gene: TRBV20-1
j_gene: TRBJ1-6
abundance: few
CDR3aa: CSASPSSSNSPLHF
CDR3nt: TGCAGTGCTAGTCCCTCATCCTCAAATTCACCCCTCCACTTT

d_gene: TRBD1
v_gene: TRBV2
j_gene: TRBJ2-7
abundance: -
CDR3aa: CASRTGLTYNEQYF
CDR3nt: TGTGCCAGCAGGACAGGGCTCACCTACAATGAGCAGTACTTC

d_gene: TRBD2
v_gene: TRBV5-1
j_gene: TRBJ2-7
abundance: -
CDR3aa: CASSLHSPGLGSYEQYF
CDR3nt: TGCGCCAGCAGCCTTCACAGCCCGGGACTAGGATCCTACGAGCAGTACTTC

d_gene: -
v_gene: TRBV27
j_gene: TRBJ2-5
abundance: -
CDR3aa: CASSLSIGAPVETQYF
CDR3nt: TGTGCCAGCAGTTTATCGATTGGAGCGCCGGTAGAGACCCAGTACTTC

d_gene: -
v_gene: TRBV5-6
j_gene: TRBJ2-1
abundance: -
CDR3aa: CASSFNIVYNEQFF
CDR3nt: TGTGCCAGCAGCTTTAACATTGTCTACAATGAGCAGTTCTTC

d_gene: -
v_gene: TRBV25-1
j_gene: TRBJ2-3
abundance: once
CDR3aa: CASSSPWAAQYF
CDR3nt: TGTGCCAGCAGTTCCCCCTGGGCTGCGCAGTATTTT

d_gene: -
v_gene: TRBV6-2/TRBV6-3
j_gene: TRBJ2-7
abundance: -
CDR3aa: CASSRTGTAMNEQYF
CDR3nt: TGTGCCAGCAGTCGCACCGGGACCGCAATGAACGAGCAGTACTTC

d_gene: -
v_gene: TRBV3-1
j_gene: TRBJ1-2
abundance: -
CDR3aa: CAGSQARTNYGYTF
CDR3nt: TGTGCCGGCAGCCAAGCGCGGACTAACTATGGCTACACCTTC

d_gene: TRBD1
v_gene: TRBV27
j_gene: TRBJ2-7
abundance: -
CDR3aa: CASTNRGLAYEQYF
CDR3nt: TGTGCCAGCACCAACAGGGGGTTGGCCTACGAGCAGTACTTC

d_gene: -
v_gene: TRBV29-1
j_gene: TRBJ2-1
abundance: -
CDR3aa: CSVAGSKGNNEQFF
CDR3nt: TGCAGCGTTGCCGGGTCAAAGGGGAACAATGAGCAGTTCTTC

d_gene: TRBD1
v_gene: TRBV9
j_gene: TRBJ2-4
abundance: few
CDR3aa: CASSVTGDIQYF
CDR3nt: TGTGCCAGCAGCGTGACAGGGGACATTCAGTACTTC